The rows below give T cell receptor beta chains drawn from one sample of a study of T-cell reconstitution after alpha-beta-depleted transplantation in children. In TCRdb, the PCR reads were re-called with MiXCR into one record per CDR3 protein. This table has 500,000 to 600,000 distinct CDR3 sequences, approximately 32% appearing once. Sequences were derived from PBMCs from the stem cell graft donor, sampled from the stem cell graft. The source is a human donor who donated a stem cell graft to a child with aplastic anemia. Each CDR3 is given with its conserved first and last residue. D genes are given only for firm matches. Clone size, where shown, is once, few, many, or a class for clones that have expanded.

cdr3_nt: TGTGCCAGCAGTCCGACGCTGTATCAGCCCCAGCATTTT
cdr3_aa: CASSPTLYQPQHF
d_call: -
v_call: TRBV6-1
clone_size: -
j_call: TRBJ1-5
cdr3_length: 13

cdr3_nt: TGCAGCGTTGTCGGACGTCCCGAGGTAGATACGCAGTATTTT
cdr3_aa: CSVVGRPEVDTQYF
d_call: -
v_call: TRBV29-1
clone_size: -
j_call: TRBJ2-3
cdr3_length: 14

cdr3_nt: TGTGCCATCAGTCTCAGTTCAGGGGGCGACGAGCAGTACTTC
cdr3_aa: CAISLSSGGDEQYF
d_call: TRBD1
v_call: TRBV10-3
clone_size: -
j_call: TRBJ2-7
cdr3_length: 14

cdr3_nt: TGTGCCAGCAGCCCCAAGCCCTGGGACTTCCAAGAGACCCAGTACTTC
cdr3_aa: CASSPKPWDFQETQYF
d_call: -
v_call: TRBV5-5
clone_size: -
j_call: TRBJ2-5
cdr3_length: 16

cdr3_nt: TGCGCCAGCGGAACAACTAGCGGGAGAGGCGAGACCCAGTACTTC
cdr3_aa: CASGTTSGRGETQYF
d_call: TRBD2
v_call: TRBV5-1
clone_size: -
j_call: TRBJ2-5
cdr3_length: 15

cdr3_nt: TGTGCCAGCAGTACCGGACCCCTCGGGAATGAGCAGTTCTTC
cdr3_aa: CASSTGPLGNEQFF
d_call: -
v_call: TRBV12-3/TRBV12-4
clone_size: -
j_call: TRBJ2-1
cdr3_length: 14

cdr3_nt: TGTGCCAGCAGTTTTCCTAGCGGGAACTCCCTCCCTAGCACAGATACGCAGTATTTT
cdr3_aa: CASSFPSGNSLPSTDTQYF
d_call: TRBD2
v_call: TRBV12-3/TRBV12-4
clone_size: few
j_call: TRBJ2-3
cdr3_length: 19

cdr3_nt: TGCGCCAGCAGCCAAGATCGGGGGGGGCATAACGAGCAGTACTTC
cdr3_aa: CASSQDRGGHNEQYF
d_call: TRBD2
v_call: TRBV4-3
clone_size: -
j_call: TRBJ2-7
cdr3_length: 15

cdr3_nt: TGTGCCAGCAGCTTATTTTCGACGGAGGGGCGCAATGAAAAACTGTTTTTT
cdr3_aa: CASSLFSTEGRNEKLFF
d_call: -
v_call: TRBV27
clone_size: -
j_call: TRBJ1-4
cdr3_length: 17

cdr3_nt: TGTGCCAGCAGTGGACAGTATGAAGCTTTCTTT
cdr3_aa: CASSGQYEAFF
d_call: -
v_call: TRBV12-3/TRBV12-4
clone_size: -
j_call: TRBJ1-1
cdr3_length: 11

cdr3_nt: TGTGCCAGCAGCTACAGGGGATCCACTGAAGCTTTCTTT
cdr3_aa: CASSYRGSTEAFF
d_call: TRBD1
v_call: TRBV7-2
clone_size: -
j_call: TRBJ1-1
cdr3_length: 13

cdr3_nt: TGCGCCAGCAGCGGCTTCCCAAATGAGCAGTTCTTC
cdr3_aa: CASSGFPNEQFF
d_call: -
v_call: TRBV5-1
clone_size: few
j_call: TRBJ2-1
cdr3_length: 12

cdr3_nt: TGTGCCAGCAGCTTGTTGGGGGATACTCAGTACTTC
cdr3_aa: CASSLLGDTQYF
d_call: -
v_call: TRBV5-5
clone_size: many
j_call: TRBJ2-4
cdr3_length: 12

cdr3_nt: TGTGCCAGCAGCTTAGAAGCCGGGACAGATACGCAGTATTTT
cdr3_aa: CASSLEAGTDTQYF
d_call: -
v_call: TRBV7-2
clone_size: -
j_call: TRBJ2-3
cdr3_length: 14

cdr3_nt: TGTGCCAGCTCACCGGGAGACTACTACAATGAGCAGTTCTTC
cdr3_aa: CASSPGDYYNEQFF
d_call: -
v_call: TRBV18
clone_size: once
j_call: TRBJ2-1
cdr3_length: 14

cdr3_nt: TGCAGCGTTGCGGGACTAGCAAAGGAGACCCAGTACTTC
cdr3_aa: CSVAGLAKETQYF
d_call: TRBD2
v_call: TRBV29-1
clone_size: few
j_call: TRBJ2-5
cdr3_length: 13

cdr3_nt: TGTGCCAGCAGCATTGCTAACGGGGGTTGGACTGAAGCTTTCTTT
cdr3_aa: CASSIANGGWTEAFF
d_call: -
v_call: TRBV6-1
clone_size: -
j_call: TRBJ1-1
cdr3_length: 15

cdr3_nt: TGTGCCAGCAGCCGCCGGACAGGGCCGGACTCTGGAAACACCATATATTTT
cdr3_aa: CASSRRTGPDSGNTIYF
d_call: TRBD1
v_call: TRBV11-2
clone_size: -
j_call: TRBJ1-3
cdr3_length: 17

cdr3_nt: TGTGCCAGCAGTATTTCCAGGAACACCGGGGAGCTGTTTTTT
cdr3_aa: CASSISRNTGELFF
d_call: -
v_call: TRBV27
clone_size: -
j_call: TRBJ2-2
cdr3_length: 14

cdr3_nt: TGCGCCAGCAGCTTGCCACCAGGGATGAACACTGAAGCTTTCTTT
cdr3_aa: CASSLPPGMNTEAFF
d_call: -
v_call: TRBV5-1
clone_size: -
j_call: TRBJ1-1
cdr3_length: 15

cdr3_nt: TGCAGCGTTGAGGTAGCGGGAGAGAACACCGGGGAGCTGTTTTTT
cdr3_aa: CSVEVAGENTGELFF
d_call: TRBD2
v_call: TRBV29-1
clone_size: -
j_call: TRBJ2-2
cdr3_length: 15

cdr3_nt: TGCGCCAGCAGCGTGACTTTACAGGAAGGCTACACCTTC
cdr3_aa: CASSVTLQEGYTF
d_call: -
v_call: TRBV5-1
clone_size: -
j_call: TRBJ1-2
cdr3_length: 13

cdr3_nt: TGCAGTGCTAGACCCGGGACAGGGGATGAAAAACTGTTTTTT
cdr3_aa: CSARPGTGDEKLFF
d_call: TRBD1
v_call: TRBV20-1
clone_size: -
j_call: TRBJ1-4
cdr3_length: 14

cdr3_nt: TGCGCCAGCAGCTTGACACTGGACACAACCAACACCGGGGAGCTGTTTTTT
cdr3_aa: CASSLTLDTTNTGELFF
d_call: -
v_call: TRBV5-1
clone_size: -
j_call: TRBJ2-2
cdr3_length: 17

cdr3_nt: TGTGCCAGCAGCTTAGTGGGGACTAGCAGCCATGAGCAGTTCTTC
cdr3_aa: CASSLVGTSSHEQFF
d_call: TRBD2
v_call: TRBV7-2
clone_size: -
j_call: TRBJ2-1
cdr3_length: 15

cdr3_nt: TGTGCCAGCAGCTCTACATCCGCGGATGGCTACACCTTC
cdr3_aa: CASSSTSADGYTF
d_call: -
v_call: TRBV7-2
clone_size: -
j_call: TRBJ1-2
cdr3_length: 13

cdr3_nt: TGCAGCTTTGGACAGAGCTCCTACGAGCAGTACTTC
cdr3_aa: CSFGQSSYEQYF
d_call: -
v_call: TRBV29-1
clone_size: -
j_call: TRBJ2-7
cdr3_length: 12

cdr3_nt: TGTGCCAGCTCACCAGTAGGAGGTTCCTACAATGAGCAGTTCTTC
cdr3_aa: CASSPVGGSYNEQFF
d_call: -
v_call: TRBV18
clone_size: many
j_call: TRBJ2-1
cdr3_length: 15

cdr3_nt: TGCAGTGCTCCCGGTATACTTTACAATGAGCAGTTCTTC
cdr3_aa: CSAPGILYNEQFF
d_call: -
v_call: TRBV20-1
clone_size: -
j_call: TRBJ2-1
cdr3_length: 13

cdr3_nt: TGTGCCAGCAGCACCGGACAGGGCTCAGATACGCAGTATTTT
cdr3_aa: CASSTGQGSDTQYF
d_call: TRBD1
v_call: TRBV7-2
clone_size: few
j_call: TRBJ2-3
cdr3_length: 14

cdr3_nt: TGTGCCAGCAGCACCCCGGGACACTTGTACCAAGAGACCCAGTACTTC
cdr3_aa: CASSTPGHLYQETQYF
d_call: -
v_call: TRBV7-2
clone_size: -
j_call: TRBJ2-5
cdr3_length: 16

cdr3_nt: TGCGCCAGCAGCCAAGGTTCCGGGGGCTCATGGGGAGAGACCCAGTACTTC
cdr3_aa: CASSQGSGGSWGETQYF
d_call: -
v_call: TRBV4-3
clone_size: -
j_call: TRBJ2-5
cdr3_length: 17

cdr3_nt: TGTGCCAGCAGTTACGCCTCCGGGGGGGAGAAGTTCTTC
cdr3_aa: CASSYASGGEKFF
d_call: TRBD2
v_call: TRBV6-2/TRBV6-3
clone_size: -
j_call: TRBJ2-1
cdr3_length: 13

cdr3_nt: TGTGCCATAGCTGGCGGGAAGGGCACAGATACGCAGTATTTT
cdr3_aa: CAIAGGKGTDTQYF
d_call: -
v_call: TRBV10-3
clone_size: few
j_call: TRBJ2-3
cdr3_length: 14

cdr3_nt: TGTGCCAGCAGGGGAGGACAGCCAGGCAATCAGCCCCAGCATTTT
cdr3_aa: CASRGGQPGNQPQHF
d_call: -
v_call: TRBV2
clone_size: few
j_call: TRBJ1-5
cdr3_length: 15

cdr3_nt: TGTGCCAGTAGTGCCCAAATCGGCGCAGATACGCAGTATTTT
cdr3_aa: CASSAQIGADTQYF
d_call: -
v_call: TRBV19
clone_size: once
j_call: TRBJ2-3
cdr3_length: 14

cdr3_nt: TGTGCCAGCAGAGGGGCCTTCCGGGCCGATGAGCAGTTCTTC
cdr3_aa: CASRGAFRADEQFF
d_call: -
v_call: TRBV12-3/TRBV12-4
clone_size: -
j_call: TRBJ2-1
cdr3_length: 14

cdr3_nt: TGTGCCAGCAGCGCAGGACAGAAAATCAATGAGCAGTTCTTC
cdr3_aa: CASSAGQKINEQFF
d_call: -
v_call: TRBV9
clone_size: -
j_call: TRBJ2-1
cdr3_length: 14

cdr3_nt: TGCAGGGTGACAGGGAGTAATGAAAAACTGTTTTTT
cdr3_aa: CRVTGSNEKLFF
d_call: TRBD1
v_call: TRBV20-1
clone_size: few
j_call: TRBJ1-4
cdr3_length: 12

cdr3_nt: TGTGCCAGCAGGGTTTTAGGGGGGGGAAACACTGAAGCTTTCTTT
cdr3_aa: CASRVLGGGNTEAFF
d_call: -
v_call: TRBV6-6
clone_size: -
j_call: TRBJ1-1
cdr3_length: 15

cdr3_nt: TGCAGTGCTAGAGATGTTGGGACTAGCGGGAGGGTTTCATCAGAGACCCAGTACTTC
cdr3_aa: CSARDVGTSGRVSSETQYF
d_call: TRBD2
v_call: TRBV20-1
clone_size: few
j_call: TRBJ2-5
cdr3_length: 19

cdr3_nt: TGTGCCGCCAGTTATCAAACATGGACTACCACAGATACGCAGTATTTT
cdr3_aa: CAASYQTWTTTDTQYF
d_call: -
v_call: TRBV27
clone_size: -
j_call: TRBJ2-3
cdr3_length: 16

cdr3_nt: TGCGCCAGCAGCTTGAGGGACACCCCGGGTGAGCAGTTCTTC
cdr3_aa: CASSLRDTPGEQFF
d_call: -
v_call: TRBV5-1
clone_size: -
j_call: TRBJ2-1
cdr3_length: 14

cdr3_nt: TGTGCCAGCAGCCCCGCCGCGGGGATGGACTATGGCTACACCTTC
cdr3_aa: CASSPAAGMDYGYTF
d_call: -
v_call: TRBV9
clone_size: few
j_call: TRBJ1-2
cdr3_length: 15

cdr3_nt: TGTGCCAGCAGTTACTCGGTTCAGGGGGCTTTAGGCTACACCTTC
cdr3_aa: CASSYSVQGALGYTF
d_call: TRBD1
v_call: TRBV6-5
clone_size: -
j_call: TRBJ1-2
cdr3_length: 15

cdr3_nt: TGTGCCATCAGCGGAGGGGCTACTGAAGCTTTCTTT
cdr3_aa: CAISGGATEAFF
d_call: -
v_call: TRBV10-3
clone_size: -
j_call: TRBJ1-1
cdr3_length: 12

cdr3_nt: TGTGCCAGCAGTTTAATCCCGCCTGGCCCCATGGAGGATTCACCCCTCCACTTT
cdr3_aa: CASSLIPPGPMEDSPLHF
d_call: -
v_call: TRBV27
clone_size: few
j_call: TRBJ1-6
cdr3_length: 18

cdr3_nt: TGTGCCAGCAGCTTAGATACAGGGTCACAGTATTTT
cdr3_aa: CASSLDTGSQYF
d_call: -
v_call: TRBV7-2
clone_size: -
j_call: TRBJ2-3
cdr3_length: 12

cdr3_nt: TGTGCCTGGAGTCATGGGACTGAAGCTTTCTTT
cdr3_aa: CAWSHGTEAFF
d_call: -
v_call: TRBV30
clone_size: few
j_call: TRBJ1-1
cdr3_length: 11

cdr3_nt: TGCAGTGCGGAGAGGACAGGCGTGCTTGAAGCTTTCTTT
cdr3_aa: CSAERTGVLEAFF
d_call: TRBD1
v_call: TRBV20-1
clone_size: -
j_call: TRBJ1-1
cdr3_length: 13

cdr3_nt: TGTGCCAGCAGTGTGACAGGGTCAAGAAAAGAGACCCAGTACTTC
cdr3_aa: CASSVTGSRKETQYF
d_call: TRBD1
v_call: TRBV12-3/TRBV12-4
clone_size: -
j_call: TRBJ2-5
cdr3_length: 15

cdr3_nt: TGTGCCATCAGTGAGCCGAGGGAGACCCAGTACTTC
cdr3_aa: CAISEPRETQYF
d_call: -
v_call: TRBV10-3
clone_size: many
j_call: TRBJ2-5
cdr3_length: 12

cdr3_nt: TGTGCCAGCAGTGAATCCGGCGGGAGCTCCTCCTACGAGCAGTACTTC
cdr3_aa: CASSESGGSSSYEQYF
d_call: TRBD2
v_call: TRBV25-1
clone_size: -
j_call: TRBJ2-7
cdr3_length: 16

cdr3_nt: TGTGCCAGCAGCTTAGCGCCGGGGGGTAACACTGAAGCTTTCTTT
cdr3_aa: CASSLAPGGNTEAFF
d_call: -
v_call: TRBV7-2
clone_size: few
j_call: TRBJ1-1
cdr3_length: 15

cdr3_nt: TGTGCCAGCAGCTATTGGACGGAAAAATTATACAATGAGCAGTTCTTC
cdr3_aa: CASSYWTEKLYNEQFF
d_call: -
v_call: TRBV7-9
clone_size: -
j_call: TRBJ2-1
cdr3_length: 16